This is a list of T cell receptor beta chains from one sample in a study of Ad26.COV2.S vaccination and SARS-CoV-2 variants. The method was immunoSEQ multiplex PCR; TCRdb's version includes in-frame clones alone and lacks a portion of them. Of about 440,000 clones listed, about 92% are singletons. This specimen was peripheral blood, taken in a trial of Ad26.COV2.S vaccine versus placebo. The origin of the receptors is a person aged 18-65 years who received the Ad26.COV2.S COVID-19 vaccine or a placebo. CDR3s include the opening cysteine and the closing phenylalanine or tryptophan. A D gene is named only where the DNA matches it firmly. Rows may omit the clone size; those that give it use once, few, many or a size class.

V	size	J	D	CDR3	DNA
TRBV13	NA	TRBJ1-3	NA	CASSLVGDTGNTIYF	TGTGCCAGCAGCTTAGTGGGGGACACTGGAAACACCATATATTTT
TRBV15	NA	TRBJ2-7	TRBD1	CATSRGDRVVEQYF	TGTGCCACCAGCAGAGGAGACAGGGTTGTCGAGCAGTACTTC
TRBV7-2	once	TRBJ1-4	NA	CASSFQGGEKLFF	TGTGCCAGCAGCTTTCAAGGAGGTGAAAAACTGTTTTTT
TRBV7-2	NA	TRBJ2-1	TRBD2	CASSPGLAGGRVEQFF	TGTGCCAGCAGCCCAGGACTAGCGGGAGGTCGCGTTGAGCAGTTCTTC
TRBV9	NA	TRBJ2-3	TRBD1	CASSARGQSTDTQYF	TGTGCCAGCAGCGCCAGGGGGCAGAGCACAGATACGCAGTATTTT
TRBV19	few	TRBJ2-1	NA	CASSMEGMSYNEQFF	TGTGCCAGTAGTATGGAGGGTATGTCCTACAATGAGCAGTTCTTC
TRBV27	NA	TRBJ2-5	NA	CASSLSMFRDPHAETQYF	TGTGCCAGCAGTTTATCGATGTTCCGGGACCCGCATGCGGAGACCCAGTACTTC
TRBV6-4	once	TRBJ2-2	TRBD2	CASRRLAGVHTGELFF	TGTGCCAGCAGAAGACTAGCGGGAGTCCACACCGGGGAGCTGTTTTTT
TRBV7-2	NA	TRBJ2-7	TRBD2	CASSSPGIAGGSYEQYF	TGTGCCAGCAGCTCCCCCGGGATAGCGGGAGGGTCTTACGAGCAGTACTTC
TRBV7-9	NA	TRBJ2-4	TRBD1	CASSLARTGDPKNIQYF	TGTGCCAGCAGCTTAGCGAGGACAGGGGACCCCAAAAACATTCAGTACTTC
TRBV7-2	once	TRBJ1-6	TRBD1	CASRLDAGRTGGSSPLHF	TGTGCCAGCAGATTGGACGCTGGAAGGACAGGCGGGAGTTCACCCCTCCACTTT
TRBV6-2/TRBV6-3	NA	TRBJ2-7	NA	CASSYSPGPRQDEQYF	TGTGCCAGCAGTTACTCACCCGGGCCACGACAGGACGAGCAGTACTTC
TRBV27	once	TRBJ2-7	NA	CASSLTPPGLINYEQYF	TGTGCCAGCAGTTTAACCCCCCCCGGACTTATTAACTACGAGCAGTACTTC
TRBV19	NA	TRBJ2-2	TRBD1	CASSIAGQGLFVYAGELFF	TGTGCCAGTAGTATTGCGGGACAGGGGTTATTTGTTTATGCCGGGGAGCTGTTTTTT
TRBV24-1	NA	TRBJ2-5	NA	CATSDFLTMYF	TGTGCCACCAGTGATTTCCTAACAATGTACTTC
TRBV14	NA	TRBJ2-1	TRBD2	CASSPSSGTKKFF	TGTGCCAGCAGCCCAAGCTCCGGGACTAAAAAATTCTTC
TRBV4-3	NA	TRBJ2-7	TRBD2	CASSPGLAGIGYEQYF	TGCGCCAGCAGCCCTGGACTAGCGGGAATCGGCTACGAGCAGTACTTC
TRBV19	NA	TRBJ1-5	NA	CASRRGGGQPQHF	TGTGCCAGTAGGAGGGGAGGAGGTCAGCCCCAGCATTTT
TRBV6-1	NA	TRBJ2-2	NA	CASSVQAPVFERRGTGELFF	TGTGCCAGCAGTGTACAGGCCCCGGTCTTCGAGAGACGGGGCACCGGGGAGCTGTTTTTT
TRBV14	NA	TRBJ2-1	NA	CASSQDSKSSYNEQFF	TGTGCCAGCAGCCAAGACAGTAAAAGCTCCTACAATGAGCAGTTCTTC
TRBV5-6	NA	TRBJ1-3	NA	CASSLVQSSGNTIYF	TGTGCCAGCAGCTTGGTCCAGTCCTCTGGAAACACCATATATTTT
TRBV29-1	NA	TRBJ2-5	NA	CSARSRASWETQYF	TGCAGCGCCCGGAGCCGGGCCTCTTGGGAGACCCAGTACTTC
TRBV5-1	NA	TRBJ2-7	TRBD1	CASSLVTGREQYF	TGCGCCAGCAGCTTGGTGACAGGGCGGGAGCAGTACTTC
TRBV19	NA	TRBJ2-2	TRBD1	CASSSRGTGQTGELFF	TGTGCCAGTAGTTCCCGGGGGACAGGCCAAACCGGGGAGCTGTTTTTT
TRBV28	NA	TRBJ2-4	NA	CASSFTSGDPPLAKNIQYF	TGTGCCAGCAGTTTTACGTCGGGAGACCCACCTCTAGCCAAAAACATTCAGTACTTC
TRBV9	NA	TRBJ2-5	NA	CASSPRPEETQYF	TGTGCCAGCAGCCCTCGTCCCGAAGAGACCCAGTACTTC
TRBV6-6	NA	TRBJ1-5	TRBD1	CASSRQGKGGSGNQPQHF	TGTGCCAGCAGCCGACAGGGTAAAGGGGGATCGGGCAATCAGCCCCAGCATTTT
TRBV5-6	NA	TRBJ2-7	TRBD2	CASSLRTSGKDYEQYF	TGTGCCAGCAGCCTCCGGACTAGCGGTAAAGATTACGAGCAGTACTTC
TRBV6-2/TRBV6-3	NA	TRBJ2-2	NA	CASSRGAGELFF	TGTGCCAGCAGCCGGGGAGCCGGGGAGCTGTTTTTT
TRBV5-6	NA	TRBJ2-1	TRBD2	CASSTGLALHEQFF	TGTGCCAGCAGCACCGGACTAGCTCTCCATGAGCAGTTCTTC
TRBV5-1	NA	TRBJ1-3	NA	CASSLGRGPSGNTIYF	TGCGCCAGCAGCTTGGGACGCGGGCCTTCTGGAAACACCATATATTTT
TRBV19	NA	TRBJ2-1	TRBD2	CASSMSSGSGEQFF	TGTGCCAGTAGTATGTCTAGCGGGAGTGGTGAGCAGTTCTTC
TRBV7-2	NA	TRBJ2-7	NA	CASSLGLEVAYEQYF	TGTGCCAGCAGCTTAGGACTAGAAGTAGCCTACGAGCAGTACTTC
TRBV2	once	TRBJ1-5	NA	CASSKKDGRVSLNQPQHF	TGTGCCAGCAGTAAGAAGGACGGTAGGGTTTCCCTCAATCAGCCCCAGCATTTT
TRBV5-1	NA	TRBJ1-2	NA	CASSLRTDYGYTF	TGCGCCAGCAGCCTACGGACAGACTATGGCTACACCTTC
TRBV7-6	once	TRBJ2-5	TRBD1	CASSLASGGYQETQYF	TGTGCCAGCAGCTTAGCGTCAGGGGGCTACCAAGAGACCCAGTACTTC
TRBV7-9	NA	TRBJ2-7	TRBD1	CASSPGDRGPYEQYF	TGTGCCAGCAGCCCCGGGGACAGGGGTCCCTACGAGCAGTACTTC
TRBV13	NA	TRBJ2-3	NA	CASSLDGGRDTQYF	TGTGCCAGCAGCTTAGATGGGGGGCGAGATACGCAGTATTTT
TRBV2	NA	TRBJ2-7	TRBD1	CASRGTDNKQYF	TGTGCCAGCAGAGGGACAGATAATAAGCAGTACTTC
TRBV14	NA	TRBJ2-1	NA	CASSQDLFRDNEQFF	TGTGCCAGCAGCCAAGACCTATTCAGGGACAATGAGCAGTTCTTC
TRBV5-1	NA	TRBJ2-5	NA	CASSLARAEETQYF	TGCGCCAGCAGCTTGGCTAGGGCGGAAGAGACCCAGTACTTC
TRBV7-3	NA	TRBJ2-3	NA	CASSLMTGRDTQYF	TGTGCCAGCAGCTTAATGACGGGAAGAGATACGCAGTATTTT
TRBV12-3/TRBV12-4	once	TRBJ2-5	TRBD2	CASSLGLRETQYF	TGTGCCAGCAGTCTGGGACTACGCGAGACCCAGTACTTC
TRBV5-4	NA	TRBJ1-1	NA	CASSSQGSYTEAFF	TGTGCCAGCAGCTCACAGGGCTCGTACACTGAAGCTTTCTTT
TRBV4-2	NA	TRBJ1-2	NA	CASSQDWRGSHYGYTF	TGTGCCAGCAGCCAAGACTGGAGGGGATCTCACTATGGCTACACCTTC
TRBV11-2	NA	TRBJ2-1	TRBD2	CASSLDLPQGGDEQFF	TGTGCCAGCAGCTTAGACCTCCCCCAGGGAGGGGATGAGCAGTTCTTC
TRBV11-2	NA	TRBJ1-3	TRBD1	CASSKTGVASTFSGNTIYF	TGTGCCAGCAGTAAAACAGGGGTCGCCTCCACTTTCTCTGGAAACACCATATATTTT
TRBV15	few	TRBJ2-7	NA	CATSRDRLFSYEQYF	TGTGCCACCAGCAGAGATCGGCTATTCTCCTACGAGCAGTACTTC
TRBV29-1	NA	TRBJ1-2	NA	CSVGRGSSTYGYTF	TGCAGCGTTGGTAGGGGCAGTAGCACCTATGGCTACACCTTC
TRBV9	NA	TRBJ2-1	NA	CASSPPSGSSYNEQFF	TGTGCCAGCAGCCCCCCAAGCGGTAGCTCCTACAATGAGCAGTTCTTC
TRBV9	NA	TRBJ1-4	NA	CASSEGTSEKLFF	TGTGCCAGCAGCGAAGGGACGTCGGAAAAACTGTTTTTT